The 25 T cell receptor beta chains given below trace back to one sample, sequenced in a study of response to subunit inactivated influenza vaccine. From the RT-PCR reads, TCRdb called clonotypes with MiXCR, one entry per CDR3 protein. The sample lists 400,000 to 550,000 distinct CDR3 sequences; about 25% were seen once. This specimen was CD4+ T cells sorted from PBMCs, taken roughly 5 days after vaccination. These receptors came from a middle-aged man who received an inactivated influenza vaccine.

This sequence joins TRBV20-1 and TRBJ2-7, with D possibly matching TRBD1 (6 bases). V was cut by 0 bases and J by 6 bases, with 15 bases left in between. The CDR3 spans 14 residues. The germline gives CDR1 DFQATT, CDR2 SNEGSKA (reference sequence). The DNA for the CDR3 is TGCAGTGCTAGAGACCCTACTGGGGGCTCCGAGCAGTACTTC. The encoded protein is CSARDPTGGSEQYF.

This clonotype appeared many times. CDR3 sequence (DNA): TGTGCCAGCAGCTTTAAGGGCGGGACAGGGTCTGGCGGGGAGCTGTTTTTT. This gives the protein CASSFKGGTGSGGELFF. The chain uses TRBV7-2 and TRBJ2-2; TRBD1 matches 9 bases. J was trimmed by 7 bases and V by 3 bases; bases with no gene match: 12. Germline-derived CDR1 and CDR2 are SGHTA and FQGNSA. The CDR3 loop spans 17 amino acids.

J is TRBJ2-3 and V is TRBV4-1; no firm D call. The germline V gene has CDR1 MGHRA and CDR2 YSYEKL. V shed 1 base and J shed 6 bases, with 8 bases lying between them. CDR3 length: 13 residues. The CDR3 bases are TGCGCCAGCAGCCAAGGGGCGGATGATACGCAGTATTTT. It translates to CASSQGADDTQYF.

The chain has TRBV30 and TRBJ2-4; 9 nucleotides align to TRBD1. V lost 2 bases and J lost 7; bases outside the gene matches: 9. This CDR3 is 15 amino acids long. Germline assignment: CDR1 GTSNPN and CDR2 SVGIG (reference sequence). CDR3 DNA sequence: TGTGCCTGGAGTACGGGACAGGGAGGTGTGAACATTCAGTACTTC. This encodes CAWSTGQGGVNIQYF.

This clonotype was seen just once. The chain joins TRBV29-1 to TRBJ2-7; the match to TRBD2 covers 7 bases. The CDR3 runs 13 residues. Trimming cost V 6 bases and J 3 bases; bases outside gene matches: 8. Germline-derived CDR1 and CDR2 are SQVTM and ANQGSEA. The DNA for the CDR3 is TGCAGCGTCCGAGGGAGGGTAGACTACGAGCAGTACTTC. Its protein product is CSVRGRVDYEQYF.

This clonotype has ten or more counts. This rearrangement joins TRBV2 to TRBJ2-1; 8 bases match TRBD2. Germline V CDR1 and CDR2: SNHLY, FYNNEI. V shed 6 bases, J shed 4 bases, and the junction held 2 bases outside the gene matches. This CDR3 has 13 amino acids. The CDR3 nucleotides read TGTGCCAGCAGGGCGGGAGGTTACAATGAGCAGTTCTTC. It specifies CASRAGGYNEQFF.

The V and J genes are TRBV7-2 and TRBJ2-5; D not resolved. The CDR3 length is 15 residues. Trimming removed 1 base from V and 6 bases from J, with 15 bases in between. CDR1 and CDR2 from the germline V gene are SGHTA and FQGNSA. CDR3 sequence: CASSLVAGGRQTQYF. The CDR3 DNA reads TGTGCCAGCAGCTTAGTTGCTGGTGGTCGGCAGACCCAGTACTTC.

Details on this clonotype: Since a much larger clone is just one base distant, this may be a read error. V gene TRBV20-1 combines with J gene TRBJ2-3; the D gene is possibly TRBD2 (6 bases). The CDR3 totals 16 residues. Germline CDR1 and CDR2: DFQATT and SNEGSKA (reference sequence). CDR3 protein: CCAYPSRGFSTDTQYF. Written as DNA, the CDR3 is TGCTGTGCTTACCCCAGTCGGGGGTTTAGCACAGATACGCAGTATTTT.

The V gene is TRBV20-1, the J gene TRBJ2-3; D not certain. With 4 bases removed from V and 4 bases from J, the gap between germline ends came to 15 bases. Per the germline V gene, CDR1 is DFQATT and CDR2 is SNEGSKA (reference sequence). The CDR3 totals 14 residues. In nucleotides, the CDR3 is TGCAGTGCTAATCCGTTTAAGGGCCCAGATACGCAGTATTTT. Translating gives CSANPFKGPDTQYF.

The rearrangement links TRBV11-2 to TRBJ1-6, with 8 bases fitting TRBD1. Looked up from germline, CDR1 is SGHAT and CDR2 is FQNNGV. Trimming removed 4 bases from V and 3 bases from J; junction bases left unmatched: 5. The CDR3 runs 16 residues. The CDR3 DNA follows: TGTGCCAGCAGCTCAGGACAGGGCAGCTATAATTCACCCCTCCACTTT. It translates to CASSSGQGSYNSPLHF.

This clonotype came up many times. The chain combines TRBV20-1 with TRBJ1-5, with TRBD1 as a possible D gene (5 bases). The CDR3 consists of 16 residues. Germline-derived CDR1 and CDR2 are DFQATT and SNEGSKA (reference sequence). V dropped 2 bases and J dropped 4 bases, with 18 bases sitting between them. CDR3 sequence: CSARRGNTGLNQPQHF. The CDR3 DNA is TGCAGTGCTAGACGGGGGAATACGGGGCTTAATCAGCCCCAGCATTTT.

The CDR3 DNA is TGTGCCAGCAGTTACTCCCCCCCCTCGCGGGTTGAAACCGGGGAGCTGTTTTTT. Translated: CASSYSPPSRVETGELFF. The chain recombines TRBV6-5 with TRBJ2-2, with D perhaps matching TRBD2 (5 bases). CDR3 length equals 18 residues. V was trimmed by 0 bases and J by 5 bases, leaving 19 bases between them. From germline, CDR1 is MNHEY and CDR2 SVGAGI.

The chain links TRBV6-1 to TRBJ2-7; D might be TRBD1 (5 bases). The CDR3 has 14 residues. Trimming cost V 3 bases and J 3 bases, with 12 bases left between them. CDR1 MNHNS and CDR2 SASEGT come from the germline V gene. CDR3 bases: TGTGCCAGCAGTGAGACAGTTCGCCTCTACGAGCAGTACTTC. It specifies CASSETVRLYEQYF.

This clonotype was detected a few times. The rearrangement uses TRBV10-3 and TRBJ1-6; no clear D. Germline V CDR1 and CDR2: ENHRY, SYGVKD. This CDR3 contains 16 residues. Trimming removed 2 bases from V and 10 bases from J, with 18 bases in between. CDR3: CAISEREQRGGSPLHF. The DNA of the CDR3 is TGTGCCATCAGTGAGAGAGAACAGCGCGGAGGATCACCCCTCCACTTT.

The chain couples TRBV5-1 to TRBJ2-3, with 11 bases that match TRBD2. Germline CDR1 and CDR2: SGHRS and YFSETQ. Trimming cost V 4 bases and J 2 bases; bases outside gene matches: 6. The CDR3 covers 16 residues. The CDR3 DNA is TGCGCCAGCAGCCAAGGACTAGCGGGTACCACAGATACGCAGTATTTT. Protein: CASSQGLAGTTDTQYF.

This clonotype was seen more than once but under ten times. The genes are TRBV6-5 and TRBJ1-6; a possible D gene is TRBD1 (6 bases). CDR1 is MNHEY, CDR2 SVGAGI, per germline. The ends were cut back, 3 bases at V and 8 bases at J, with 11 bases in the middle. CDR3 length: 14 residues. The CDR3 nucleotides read TGTGCCAGCAGTTATGCAGGGGTGGATTCACCCCTCCACTTT. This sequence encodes CASSYAGVDSPLHF.

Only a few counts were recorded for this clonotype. This chain's CDR3 is CSVEMTRRGNEQFF. In DNA, the CDR3 is TGCAGCGTTGAGATGACTAGAAGGGGCAATGAGCAGTTCTTC. V is TRBV29-1 and J is TRBJ2-1; TRBD2 is a possible D gene (6 bases). Deletions cut 3 bases from V and 6 bases from J, with 15 bases between. Germline V gene sequence: CDR1 SQVTM, CDR2 ANQGSEA. This CDR3 region has 14 residues.

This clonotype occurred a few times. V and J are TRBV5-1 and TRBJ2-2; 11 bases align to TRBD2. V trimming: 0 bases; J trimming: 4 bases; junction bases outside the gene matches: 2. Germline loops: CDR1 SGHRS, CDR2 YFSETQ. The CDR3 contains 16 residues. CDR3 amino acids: CASSLASGRPTGELFF. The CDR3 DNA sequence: TGCGCCAGCAGCTTGGCTAGCGGGAGGCCCACCGGGGAGCTGTTTTTT.

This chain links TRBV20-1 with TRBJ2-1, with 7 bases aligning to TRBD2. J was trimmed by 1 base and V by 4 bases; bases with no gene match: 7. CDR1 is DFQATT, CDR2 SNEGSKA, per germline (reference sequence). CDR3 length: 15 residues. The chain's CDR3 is CSAKGLAESYNEQFF. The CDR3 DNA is TGCAGTGCTAAGGGGCTAGCGGAATCCTACAATGAGCAGTTCTTC.

CDR3 nucleotide sequence: TGTGCCAGCAGTTACTCCTTGGGACAGGCCAGGGGAAACGAGCAGTACTTC. Translated: CASSYSLGQARGNEQYF. V is TRBV6-2 or TRBV6-3 and J is TRBJ2-7; TRBD1 aligns across 8 bases. CDR1 and CDR2 from the germline V gene are MNHEY and SVGEGT. With V trimmed by 0 bases and J by 5 bases, 12 bases remained unmatched. The CDR3 sequence is 17 residues long.

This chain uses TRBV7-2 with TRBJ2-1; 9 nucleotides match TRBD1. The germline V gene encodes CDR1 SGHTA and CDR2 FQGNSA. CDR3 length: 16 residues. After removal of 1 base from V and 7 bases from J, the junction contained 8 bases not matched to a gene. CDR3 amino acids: CASSLESPDRGNEQFF. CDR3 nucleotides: TGTGCCAGCAGCTTAGAGTCGCCGGACAGGGGAAATGAGCAGTTCTTC.

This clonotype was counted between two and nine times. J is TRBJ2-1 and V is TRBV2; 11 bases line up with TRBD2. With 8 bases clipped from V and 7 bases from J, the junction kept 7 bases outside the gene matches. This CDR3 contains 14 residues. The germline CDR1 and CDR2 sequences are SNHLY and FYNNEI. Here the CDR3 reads CASSIAGGRNEQFF. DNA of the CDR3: TGTGCCAGCTCTATAGCGGGAGGGAGGAATGAGCAGTTCTTC.

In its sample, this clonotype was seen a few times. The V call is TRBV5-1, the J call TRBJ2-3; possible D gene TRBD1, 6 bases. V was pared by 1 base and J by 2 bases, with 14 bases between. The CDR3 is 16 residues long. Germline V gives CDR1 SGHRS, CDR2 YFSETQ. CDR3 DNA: TGCGCCAGCAGCTTGCAGGGGACCACTAACACAGATACGCAGTATTTT. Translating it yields CASSLQGTTNTDTQYF.

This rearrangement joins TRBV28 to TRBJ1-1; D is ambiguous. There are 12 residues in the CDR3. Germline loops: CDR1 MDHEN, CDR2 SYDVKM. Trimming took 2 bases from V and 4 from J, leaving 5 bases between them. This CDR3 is CASSLVSTEAFF. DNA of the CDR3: TGTGCCAGCAGTTTAGTGAGCACTGAAGCTTTCTTT.

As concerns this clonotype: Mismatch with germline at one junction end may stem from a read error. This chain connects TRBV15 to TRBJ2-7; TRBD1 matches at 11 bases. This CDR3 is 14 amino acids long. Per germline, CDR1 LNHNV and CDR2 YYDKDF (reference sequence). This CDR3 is CATSRRTGGDEKYF. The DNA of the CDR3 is TGTGCCACCAGCAGAAGGACAGGGGGCGACGAGAAGTACTTC.